These 15 T cell receptor beta chains were all obtained from the same sample, sequenced in a study of control samples from healthy donors and cancer patients. Method: immunoSEQ multiplex PCR; TCRdb's copy keeps in-frame clones and lacks some. This sample carries 100,000 to 150,000 clones, around 92% of them seen once, and the ten largest clones take about 2.2%. Sample: blood. All receptors come from a woman between 50 and 59 years old in good health.

The chain joins TRBV4-1 to TRBJ1-6, with 9 bases fitting TRBD1. J gave up 9 bases and V 2 bases, and 2 bases lay outside the gene matches. Germline CDR1 MGHRA, CDR2 YSYEKL. This CDR3 has 14 residues. This CDR3 is CASSQNRGRSPLHF. The CDR3, as DNA: TGCGCCAGCAGCCAAAACAGGGGGCGTTCACCCCTCCACTTT.

The gene calls are TRBV28 and TRBJ1-2, with TRBD1 identical over 8 bases. The length of the CDR3 is 16 residues. Trimming took 4 bases from V and 1 from J; bases not matched to a gene: 8. Germline V CDR1 and CDR2: MDHEN, SYDVKM. For the CDR3, the DNA is TGTGCCAGCAGTTCCGGCCCAGGGGGCCTTAACTATGGCTACACCTTC. This encodes CASSSGPGGLNYGYTF.

This clone was observed a single time. The genes are TRBV19 and TRBJ2-5; the D gene is possibly TRBD2 (6 bases). The V gene's germline CDR1 is LNHDA and CDR2 SQIVND (reference sequence). The CDR3 has 14 amino acids. Between the trimmed V and J ends, which lost 2 bases and 2 bases, there was a span of 9 bases. The CDR3 coding sequence is TGTGCCAGTAGTATAACCGGAGGGCAAGAGACCCAGTACTTC. It codes for CASSITGGQETQYF.

The chain uses TRBV5-1 and TRBJ2-3, with 10 nucleotides matching TRBD2. The CDR3 has 17 amino acids. CDR1 and CDR2 (germline): SGHRS, YFSETQ. With V trimmed by 3 bases and J by 1 base, 8 bases remained unmatched. In DNA, the CDR3 is TGCGCCAGCAGCTCGGGGCTCCTAGCGGGGGGCACAGATACGCAGTATTTT. It yields the protein CASSSGLLAGGTDTQYF.

This chain uses TRBV27 with TRBJ2-1, with 9 bases identical to TRBD2. The CDR3 loop spans 17 amino acids. The junction had 11 bases not matched to a gene; V was cut back by 3 bases and J by 5 bases. Germline values: CDR1 MNHEY, CDR2 SMNVEV (reference sequence). In DNA form, the CDR3 reads TGTGCCAGCAGTTTCCGGTCCCATAGCGGGAGTCACAATGAGCAGTTCTTC. It encodes CASSFRSHSGSHNEQFF.

V usage is TRBV5-7 and J usage is TRBJ1-3, with a possible D match to TRBD1 (5 bases). TRBV5-7 is an ORF, and what it does is uncertain. The CDR3 covers 15 residues. The germline V and J ends were trimmed by 0 bases and 4 bases, with 11 bases remaining between them. In DNA, the CDR3 is TGTGCCAGCAGCTTGGGGCAGGGTAAGGGAAACACCATATATTTT. Its protein is CASSLGQGKGNTIYF.

The chain joins TRBV18 to TRBJ1-2; 12 bases are shared with TRBD1. The V gene's germline CDR1 is KGHSH and CDR2 LQKENI. CDR3 length equals 14 residues. V gave up 3 bases and J gave up 13 bases; unmatched junction bases: 9. The DNA for the CDR3 is TGTGCCAGCTCACCTCACCCGGGACAGGGGGCCTCCACCTTC. This translates into CASSPHPGQGASTF. Drawing the rest from reference TRBV18 and TRBJ1-2, the complete variable domain is NAGVMQNPRHLVRRRGQEARLRCSPMKGHSHVYWYRQLPEEGLKFMVYLQKENIIDESGMPKERFSAEFPKEGPSILRIQQVVRGDSAAYFCASSPHPGQGASTFGSGTRLTVV.

The genes are TRBV6-5 and TRBJ2-2; D uncertain. CDR1 is MNHEY and CDR2 is SVGAGI in the germline V gene. V was clipped by 3 bases and J by 0 bases, with 8 bases between them. The CDR3 has 15 amino acids. CDR3 protein: CASSYDYPNTGELFF. In DNA form, the CDR3 reads TGTGCCAGCAGTTATGATTACCCGAACACCGGGGAGCTGTTTTTT.

V is TRBV11-2 and J is TRBJ2-5; D is ambiguous. Trimming pared 3 bases from V and 5 bases from J, leaving 10 bases between. This CDR3 has 13 residues. CDR1 is SGHAT and CDR2 is FQNNGV in the germline V gene. This CDR3 reads CASSFNMGETQYF. The CDR3 DNA reads as TGTGCCAGCAGCTTTAATATGGGGGAGACCCAGTACTTC.

A single count supports this clone. This chain connects TRBV15 to TRBJ2-7, with a weak D call TRBD1 (6 bases). With 4 bases removed from V and 6 bases from J, the gap between germline ends came to 16 bases. CDR3 length: 14 residues. Germline V gene data show CDR1 as LNHNV and CDR2 as YYDKDF (reference sequence). CDR3 loop: CATSTRDTLREQYF. CDR3 DNA sequence: TGTGCCACCAGCACCCGGGACACCTTACGCGAGCAGTACTTC.

This sequence joins TRBV13 and TRBJ2-7, with TRBD2 as a possible D gene (5 bases). CDR1 PRHDT and CDR2 FYEKMQ come from the germline V gene (reference sequence). The CDR3 has 12 amino acids. V was trimmed by 8 bases and J by 0 bases, leaving 8 bases between them. CDR3 residues: CASAEDSYEQYF. In DNA, the CDR3 is TGTGCCAGCGCGGAGGACTCCTACGAGCAGTACTTC.

The gene calls are TRBV7-6 and TRBJ1-4, with no clear D. This CDR3 comprises 15 residues. CDR1 is SGHVS, CDR2 FNYEAQ, per germline. The V gene lost 0 bases and the J gene lost 0 bases, with 5 bases spanning the gap. As DNA, the CDR3 is TGTGCCAGCAGCTTAGCGAGCGCAACTAATGAAAAACTGTTTTTT. It translates to CASSLASATNEKLFF.

This sequence joins TRBV27 and TRBJ1-5, with D tentatively TRBD1 (6 bases). The germline gives CDR1 MNHEY, CDR2 SMNVEV (reference sequence). The germline V and J ends were trimmed by 3 bases and 6 bases, with 12 bases remaining between them. The CDR3 consists of 14 residues. As DNA, the CDR3 is TGTGCCAGCAGTTTCGCTCAGGGGAGTCAGCCCCAGCATTTT. It encodes CASSFAQGSQPQHF.

The V call is TRBV6-5, the J call TRBJ1-2; the match to TRBD1 covers 7 bases. The V and J ends lost 5 bases and 7 bases, in that order; junction bases with no gene match: 7. Looked up from germline, CDR1 is MNHEY and CDR2 is SVGAGI. This CDR3 has 13 residues. As DNA, the CDR3 is TGTGCCAGCAGTAACACGAGGGGGCTTGGCTACACCTTC. As protein: CASSNTRGLGYTF.

The genes are TRBV28 and TRBJ1-4; no clear D gene. Trimming pared 6 bases from V and 6 bases from J, leaving 8 bases between. Germline CDR1 reads MDHEN; CDR2 reads SYDVKM. This CDR3 is 12 amino acids long. CDR3 amino acids: CASRGGDEKLFF. The CDR3 DNA follows: TGTGCCAGCAGGGGTGGGGATGAAAAACTGTTTTTT.